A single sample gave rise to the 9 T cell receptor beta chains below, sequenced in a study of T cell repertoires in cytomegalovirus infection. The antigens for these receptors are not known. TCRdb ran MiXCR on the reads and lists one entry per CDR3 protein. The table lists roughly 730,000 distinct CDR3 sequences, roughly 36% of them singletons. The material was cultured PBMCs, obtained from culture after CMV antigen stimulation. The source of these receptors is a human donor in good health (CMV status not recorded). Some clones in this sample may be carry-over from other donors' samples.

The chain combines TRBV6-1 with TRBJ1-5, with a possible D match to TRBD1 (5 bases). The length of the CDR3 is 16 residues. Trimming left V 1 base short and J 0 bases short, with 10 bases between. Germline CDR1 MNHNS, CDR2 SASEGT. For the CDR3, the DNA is TGTGCCAGCAGTGAAGGAGGACACTATAGCAATCAGCCCCAGCATTTT. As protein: CASSEGGHYSNQPQHF.

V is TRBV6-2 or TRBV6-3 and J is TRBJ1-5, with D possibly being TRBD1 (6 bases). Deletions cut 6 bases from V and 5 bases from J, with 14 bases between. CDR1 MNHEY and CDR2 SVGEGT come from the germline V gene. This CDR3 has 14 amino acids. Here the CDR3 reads CASRNRVGDQPQHF. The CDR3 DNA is TGTGCCAGCAGGAACAGGGTGGGGGATCAGCCCCAGCATTTT.

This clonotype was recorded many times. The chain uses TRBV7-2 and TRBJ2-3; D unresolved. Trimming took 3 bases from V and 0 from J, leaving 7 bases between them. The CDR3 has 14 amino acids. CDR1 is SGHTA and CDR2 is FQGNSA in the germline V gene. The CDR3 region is CASSFDSSTDTQYF. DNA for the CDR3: TGTGCCAGCAGCTTTGACTCTAGCACAGATACGCAGTATTTT. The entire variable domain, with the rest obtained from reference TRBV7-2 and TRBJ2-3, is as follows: GAGVSQSPSNKVTEKGKDVELRCDPISGHTALYWYRQSLGQGLEFLIYFQGNSAPDKSGLPSDRFSAERTGGSVSTLTIQRTQQEDSAVYLCASSFDSSTDTQYFGPGTRLTVL.

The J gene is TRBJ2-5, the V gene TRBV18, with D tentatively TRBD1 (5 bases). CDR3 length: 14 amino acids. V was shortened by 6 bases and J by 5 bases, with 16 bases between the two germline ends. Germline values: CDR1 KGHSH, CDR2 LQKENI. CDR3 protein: CASSAGIVGETQYF. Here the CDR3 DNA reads TGTGCCAGCTCTGCAGGGATCGTAGGGGAGACCCAGTACTTC.

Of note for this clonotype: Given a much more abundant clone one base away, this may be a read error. The CDR3 is CASSLWLGRPTDTQYF. The CDR3 coding sequence is TGTGCCAGCAGCTTATGGCTAGGCCGGCCGACAGATACGCAGTATTTT. The chain employs TRBV7-9 and TRBJ2-3; no reliable D call. CDR1 is SEHNR and CDR2 is FQNEAQ in the germline V gene (reference sequence). V lost 2 bases and J lost 3, with 15 bases in between. The CDR3 is made up of 16 amino acids. The entire variable domain, with the rest obtained from reference TRBV7-9 and TRBJ2-3, is as follows: DTGVSQNPRHKITKRGQNVTFRCDPISEHNRLYWYRQTLGQGPEFLTYFQNEAQLEKSRLLSDRFSAERPKGSFSTLEIQRTEQGDSAMYLCASSLWLGRPTDTQYFGPGTRLTVL.

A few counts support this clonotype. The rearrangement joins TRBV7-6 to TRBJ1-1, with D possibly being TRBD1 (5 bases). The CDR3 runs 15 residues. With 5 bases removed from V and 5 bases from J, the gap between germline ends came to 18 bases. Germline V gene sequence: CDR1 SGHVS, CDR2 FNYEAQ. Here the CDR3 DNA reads TGTGCCAGCAGCCCTCGGATCGGGGCGGAGACTGAAGCTTTCTTT. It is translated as CASSPRIGAETEAFF. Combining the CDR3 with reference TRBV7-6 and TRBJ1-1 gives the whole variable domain GAGVSQSPRYKVTKRGQDVALRCDPISGHVSLYWYRQALGQGPEFLTYFNYEAQQDKSGLPNDRFSAERPEGSISTLTIQRTEQRDSAMYRCASSPRIGAETEAFFGQGTRLTVV.

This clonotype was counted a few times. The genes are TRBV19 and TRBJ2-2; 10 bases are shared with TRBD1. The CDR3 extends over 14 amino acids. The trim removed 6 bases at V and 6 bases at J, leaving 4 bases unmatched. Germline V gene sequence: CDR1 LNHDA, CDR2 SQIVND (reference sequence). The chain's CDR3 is CASRGTGVAGELFF. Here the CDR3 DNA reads TGTGCCAGTAGGGGGACAGGGGTGGCCGGGGAGCTGTTTTTT.

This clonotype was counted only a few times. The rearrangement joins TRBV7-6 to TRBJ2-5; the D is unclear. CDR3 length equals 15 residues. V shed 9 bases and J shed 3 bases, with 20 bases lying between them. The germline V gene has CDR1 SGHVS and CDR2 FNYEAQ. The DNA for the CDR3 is TGTGCCAGGATAAAGCCCAGAACCAGGAAAGAGACCCAGTACTTC. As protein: CARIKPRTRKETQYF. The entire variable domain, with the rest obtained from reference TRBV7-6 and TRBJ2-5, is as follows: GAGVSQSPRYKVTKRGQDVALRCDPISGHVSLYWYRQALGQGPEFLTYFNYEAQQDKSGLPNDRFSAERPEGSISTLTIQRTEQRDSAMYRCARIKPRTRKETQYFGPGTRLLVL.

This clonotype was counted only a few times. CDR3 sequence (DNA): TGTGCCAGCAGCCCGGAGGTGACCCAGTACTTC. Encoded protein: CASSPEVTQYF. This chain uses TRBV7-9 with TRBJ2-5; perhaps TRBD2 as D (5 bases). The CDR3 covers 11 residues. Trimming stripped 5 bases from V and 7 bases from J, with 8 bases between. Germline CDR1 SEHNR, CDR2 FQNEAQ (reference sequence).